The clone carrying this T cell receptor (beta chain) was seen only a few times. Its cognate antigen is unknown. Primers used in a second PCR of about 6 to 12 cycles were a sample-barcoded 5' primer and a J-beta primer mix. TCRdb recomputed calls from the 5' RACE reads with MiXCR, one row per CDR3 protein. The table includes about 510,000 distinct CDR3 sequences, roughly a quarter detected once. This sample is part of a study of blood T cells in healthy people across ages. Study-wide points: Across the age range, TCR beta diversity per million T cells fell in a roughly linear way.

Looked up from germline, CDR1 is GTSNPN and CDR2 is SVGIG (reference sequence). V was clipped by 2 bases and J by 4 bases, with 15 bases between them. This CDR3 contains 14 residues. The same sample was also studied in work on T cells of mothers and their children.

The chain is built from TRBV30 and TRBJ2-7, with D maybe TRBD2 (5 bases). The clonotype comes from a boy aged 2 to 10 in good health. Input material: blood. This CDR3 is CAWSFTRGVYEQYF. CDR3 DNA: TGTGCCTGGAGTTTCACCCGGGGTGTGTACGAGCAGTACTTC.